This T cell receptor beta chain was identified during a study of breast tumors, draining lymph nodes, adjacent tissues. Study results and caveats: Tumor TCR diversity was below lymph nodes but above nontumor tissue. Data only fit, rather than demonstrated, lymph node origin of most tumor T cells.

In this sample, this clonotype turned up many times. Its antigen is not known. One entry per CDR3 protein, called by TCRdb with MiXCR from the multiplex PCR reads. The sample lists over 200,000 distinct CDR3 sequences; approximately 31% were seen once. The lymph nodes were axillary draining lymph nodes from breast cancer patients. This CDR3 contains 14 residues. The ends lost 4 bases at V and 4 bases at J; junction bases unmatched: 5. CDR1 is LNHDA, CDR2 SQIVND, per germline (reference sequence). The chain has TRBV19 and TRBJ2-7; 9 bases match TRBD1. Material: axillary lymph node tissue. The source of this sequence is a female donor with breast cancer. Some clones in this sample may be carry-over from other donors' samples. The CDR3: CASSTGQGSYEQYF. DNA of the CDR3: TGTGCCAGTAGTACCGGACAGGGGTCATACGAGCAGTACTTC.